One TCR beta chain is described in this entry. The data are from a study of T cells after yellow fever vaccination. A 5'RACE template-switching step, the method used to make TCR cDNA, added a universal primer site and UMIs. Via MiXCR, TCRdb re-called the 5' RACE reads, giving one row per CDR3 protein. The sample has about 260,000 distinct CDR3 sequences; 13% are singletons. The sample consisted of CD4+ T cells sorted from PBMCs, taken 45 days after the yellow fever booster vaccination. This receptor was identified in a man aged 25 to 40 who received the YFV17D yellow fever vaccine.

For the CDR3, the DNA is TGCGCCAGCAGCTTGCAGGCGGGAGTGCAAGAGACCCAGTACTTC. Protein product: CASSLQAGVQETQYF. The J gene is TRBJ2-5, the V gene TRBV5-1, with 7 nucleotides matching TRBD2. CDR3 length equals 15 residues. Per germline, CDR1 SGHRS and CDR2 YFSETQ. V lost 1 base to trimming and J lost 2 bases; unmatched junction nucleotides: 5.